This T cell receptor (beta chain) stems from a study of blood T cells in healthy people across ages. This clonotype has more than one count but fewer than ten. Then a second PCR, running roughly 6 to 12 cycles, was carried out with a sample-barcoded 5' primer and a J-beta primer mix. TCRdb reprocessed the 5' RACE reads with MiXCR, giving one entry per CDR3 protein. This sample carries 980,000 or so distinct CDR3 sequences, under 50% of them seen once, and the ten largest clones take 13%. Healthy Caucasians from Russia aged roughly 6 to 95 served as donors. Ten milliliters of peripheral blood were drawn from each donor into EDTA-treated tubes. This CDR3 region has 15 residues. Trimming shortened V by 5 bases and J by 0 bases, and 12 bases separated the two germline ends.

The chain uses TRBV12-3 or TRBV12-4 and TRBJ2-3; the D gene is possibly TRBD2 (6 bases). Sequencing was done on a sample of blood. This clonotype was obtained from a man aged 25-40 years in good health. The CDR3: CASSRELASTDTQYF. In DNA, the CDR3 is TGTGCCAGCAGTCGCGAACTAGCAAGCACAGATACGCAGTATTTT.